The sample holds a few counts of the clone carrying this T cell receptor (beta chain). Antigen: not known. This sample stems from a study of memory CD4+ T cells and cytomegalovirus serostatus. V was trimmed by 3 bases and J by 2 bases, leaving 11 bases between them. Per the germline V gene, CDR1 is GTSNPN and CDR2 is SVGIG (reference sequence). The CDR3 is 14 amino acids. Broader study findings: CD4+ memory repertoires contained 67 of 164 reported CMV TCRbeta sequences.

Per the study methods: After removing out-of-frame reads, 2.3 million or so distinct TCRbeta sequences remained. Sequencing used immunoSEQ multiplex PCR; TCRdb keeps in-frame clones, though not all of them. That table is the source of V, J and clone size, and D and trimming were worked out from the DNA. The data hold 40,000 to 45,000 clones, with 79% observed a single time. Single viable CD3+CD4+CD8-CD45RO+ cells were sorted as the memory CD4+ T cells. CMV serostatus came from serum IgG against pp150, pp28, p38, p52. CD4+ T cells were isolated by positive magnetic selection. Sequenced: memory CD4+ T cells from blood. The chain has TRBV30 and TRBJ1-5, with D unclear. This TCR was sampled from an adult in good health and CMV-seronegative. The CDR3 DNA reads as TGTGCCTGGAGCCCCGGAAGCGGCAATCAGCCCCAGCATTTT. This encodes CAWSPGSGNQPQHF. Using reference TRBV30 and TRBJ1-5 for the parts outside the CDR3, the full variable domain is SQTIHQWPATLVQPVGSPLSLECTVEGTSNPNLYWYRQAAGRGLQLLFYSVGIGQISSEVPQNLSASRPQDRQFILSSKKLLLSDSGFYLCAWSPGSGNQPQHFGDGTRLSIL.